The sequence of this T cell receptor beta chain was determined in a study of metastatic and nonmetastatic thyroid tumors. Background on the study: Peripheral blood and tumor or nodule samples from malignant and benign thyroid patients were compared. The study, taken as a whole, reports: In blood and tumor, TCR beta diversity was reportedly significantly higher in malignant thyroid tumors than in benign nodules.

Patients had received no treatment of any kind before thyroid surgery. Authors' data handling: In papillary thyroid cancer, a distant-metastasis classifier was built using CDR3 differences across clinicopathological groups. Via MiXCR, TCRdb re-called the PCR reads. These V and J calls are TCRdb output, not the study's own analysis. The profile shows tens of thousands of clones, 25% to 30% of them singletons. V gave up 2 bases and J gave up 4 bases; unmatched junction bases: 8. The CDR3 runs to 16 residues. Germline lookup yields CDR1 LNHNV and CDR2 YYDKDF (reference sequence). This clone has only a few counts. Its target is not known.

This TCR was sampled from a female donor with papillary thyroid cancer or a benign thyroid nodule (not recorded which). Some clones in this sample may be carry-over from other donors' samples. Sequenced: blood. The J gene is TRBJ1-2, the V gene TRBV15; 9 nucleotides line up with TRBD1. CDR3 DNA: TGTGCCACCAGCAGATCCCGGGACAGGGAGGCCTATGGCTACACCTTC. Its translation: CATSRSRDREAYGYTF. Full variable domain (missing parts from reference TRBV15 and TRBJ1-2): DAMVIQNPRYQVTQFGKPVTLSCSQTLNHNVMYWYQQKSSQAPKLLFHYYDKDFNNEADTPDNFQSRRPNTSFCFLDIRSPGLGDTAMYLCATSRSRDREAYGYTFGSGTRLTVV.